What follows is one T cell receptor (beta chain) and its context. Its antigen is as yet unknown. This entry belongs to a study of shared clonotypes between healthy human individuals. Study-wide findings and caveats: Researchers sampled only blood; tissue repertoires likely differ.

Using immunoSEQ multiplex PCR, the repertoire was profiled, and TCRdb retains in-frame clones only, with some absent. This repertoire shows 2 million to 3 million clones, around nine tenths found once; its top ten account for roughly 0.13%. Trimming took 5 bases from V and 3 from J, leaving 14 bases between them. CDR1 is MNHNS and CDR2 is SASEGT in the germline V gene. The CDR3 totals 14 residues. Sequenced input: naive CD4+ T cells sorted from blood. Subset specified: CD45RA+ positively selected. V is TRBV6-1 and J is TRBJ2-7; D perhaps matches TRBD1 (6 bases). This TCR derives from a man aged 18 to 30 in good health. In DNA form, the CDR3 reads TGTGCCAGCAGTAGACCCGGGACAAACTACGAGCAGTACTTC. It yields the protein CASSRPGTNYEQYF.